One T cell receptor beta chain is described in this entry. This clonotype was observed a few times. The clone's antigen remains unknown. Per-nucleotide qualities are absent, and no much larger clonotype sits a single base away. Receptor amplification or capture employed RT-PCR. The sequencing machine was a NextSeq 550. In-frame beta chains were kept once TCRdb had trimmed the public reads at Q25 with fastp and called clones with MiXCR. Identical CDR3 protein sequences are pooled into one entry, listed with their most common genes and DNA. This sample holds 160,000 or so distinct CDR3 sequences; 24% were observed only once. Of the sample, roughly a quarter falls within the top ten clones. These data originate in a study of patients and donors after allogeneic stem cell transplantation (dated by TCRdb to the early 2020s). Sequences were obtained from blood, either unsorted or a sorted T cell fraction (not recorded which). The origin of this receptor is a human donor who was either an allogeneic HSCT recipient or a stem cell or donor lymphocyte infusion donor (not recorded which). It is not recorded whose cells these are; they may come from a transplant donor.

CDR3 reads: CASSSSQTGEGTGELFF. At the DNA level, the sequence is TGTGCCAGCAGTTCCAGCCAGACAGGGGAGGGCACCGGGGAGCTGTTTTTT. The chain is assembled from TRBV12-3 or TRBV12-4 and TRBJ2-2; 8 matching bases give a weak D call of TRBD1. Inclusive of the bounding cysteine and phenylalanine, the CDR3 is 17 residues long. CDR3 DNA only is kept here, 51 bases in frame from base 1. V loses 4 bases of germline sequence and J loses 4 bases, and the interval between the two ends is 19 bases.